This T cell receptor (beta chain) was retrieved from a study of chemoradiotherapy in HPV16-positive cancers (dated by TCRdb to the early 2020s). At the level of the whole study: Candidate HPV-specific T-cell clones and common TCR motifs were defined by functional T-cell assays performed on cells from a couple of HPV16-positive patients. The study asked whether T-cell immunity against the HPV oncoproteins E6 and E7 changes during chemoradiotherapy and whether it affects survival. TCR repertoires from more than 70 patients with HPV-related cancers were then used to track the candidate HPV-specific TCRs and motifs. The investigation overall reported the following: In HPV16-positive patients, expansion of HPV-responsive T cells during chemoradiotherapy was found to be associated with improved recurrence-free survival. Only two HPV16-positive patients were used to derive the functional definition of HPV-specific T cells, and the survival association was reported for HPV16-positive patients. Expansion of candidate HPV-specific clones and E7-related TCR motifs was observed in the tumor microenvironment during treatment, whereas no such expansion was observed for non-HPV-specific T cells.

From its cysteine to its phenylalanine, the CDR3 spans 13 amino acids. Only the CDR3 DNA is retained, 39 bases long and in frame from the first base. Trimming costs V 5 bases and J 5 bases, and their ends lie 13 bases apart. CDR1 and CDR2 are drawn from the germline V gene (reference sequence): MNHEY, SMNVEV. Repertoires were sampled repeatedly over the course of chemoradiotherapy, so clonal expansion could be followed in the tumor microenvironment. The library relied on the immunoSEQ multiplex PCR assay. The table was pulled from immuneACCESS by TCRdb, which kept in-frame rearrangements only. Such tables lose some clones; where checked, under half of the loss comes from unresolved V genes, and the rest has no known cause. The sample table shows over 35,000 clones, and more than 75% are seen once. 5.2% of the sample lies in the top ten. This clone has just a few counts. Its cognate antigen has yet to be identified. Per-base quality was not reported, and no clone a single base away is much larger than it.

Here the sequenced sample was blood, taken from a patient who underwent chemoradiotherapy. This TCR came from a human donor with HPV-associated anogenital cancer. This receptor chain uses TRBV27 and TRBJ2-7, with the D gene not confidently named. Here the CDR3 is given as CASSPEGWDEQYF. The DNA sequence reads TGTGCCAGCAGTCCTGAAGGATGGGACGAGCAGTACTTC.